This T cell receptor beta chain was observed in a study of blood T cells in healthy people across ages (dated by TCRdb to between 2014 and 2016). Notes on the research overall: Template switching captured roughly one uniquely barcoded TCR beta cDNA molecule per two T cells in model experiments. To track age-related changes in TCR beta repertoire diversity, the study relied on deep sequencing normalized with unique cDNA molecular identifiers. Using the same blood draw, the study looked at two additional independent replicas of 1 million unique cDNA reads for two donors, one aged 18 to 30 and the other aged 80 or older. To avoid experimental bias, donors of different ages were randomly spread across the sequencing lanes. Donors were grouped into four age groups: young (average roughly 17 years), middle-aged (39), aged (62) and long-lived (approximately 75).

The 40 or so donors, aged 6 to 90 years, were systemically healthy Caucasian individuals from Russia. Roughly 9.5 milliliters of peripheral blood were drawn from each donor into EDTA-treated Vacutainer tubes. PBMCs were isolated by Ficoll-Paque density-gradient centrifugation, with at least 7 million obtained per sample. Total RNA, at least 6 micrograms per sample, was extracted from PBMCs with Trizol reagent. The percentages of naive CD45RAhigh/CD27high T cells were determined by flow cytometry on a PBMC aliquot from every donor. This clonotype was seen more than once but under ten times. Its antigen is still unknown. No qualities accompany the bases; no much larger clone lies one base away. V loses 4 bases at its end and J loses 7 bases; junction bases beyond the gene matches: 12. Spanning cysteine to phenylalanine, the CDR3 consists of 16 amino acids. Here the CDR3 DNA is all that survives: 48 bases in frame from base 1. CDR1 MGHRA and CDR2 YSYEKL were looked up in the germline V gene.

Receptor amplification or capture employed 5' RACE. TCRdb shows the sequencer as Illumina HiSeq 2500. A second PCR of about 6 to 11 cycles was performed with a sample-barcoded 5' primer and a J-beta primer mix. Each TCR beta cDNA molecule received a unique molecular identifier from a template-switch 5' adaptor carrying 12 random nucleotides. At least 2.5 million CDR3-containing paired-end reads were obtained from each sample. First-strand cDNA synthesis was performed from all RNA using the Mint cDNA synthesis kit, with priming by a TRBC-specific oligonucleotide. Following uracil-DNA glycosylase treatment, all cDNA underwent a first 18-cycle PCR with the universal primers M1SS and BC2_uni_R. For the original study's pipeline: For normalization, 1 million high-quality reads were randomly selected from each sample, with every read carrying a distinct molecular identifier. Instead of being binned into consensus sequences, reads that shared molecular identifiers were thrown out. MiTCR, set to a Q25 quality threshold and the strictest error-elimination algorithm, was used for CDR3 identification, clonotype clustering and error correction. A nonparametric unseen species model using Euler transformation provided a lower-bound estimate of total TCR beta diversity. The public reads were quality trimmed at Q25 with fastp and then assembled into clones with MiXCR by TCRdb, keeping productive beta chains. For every CDR3 protein sequence, its rows merge into one entry that carries the most common genes and DNA. It is TCRdb's table, rather than the study itself, that gives the V and J calls and clone size. The sample contains roughly 2 million distinct CDR3 sequences, about 50% of them found a single time. The leading ten clones occupy 2.1% of the sample.

The full study reports these points: Observed TCR beta diversity per million T cells fell roughly linearly with age, and a significant reduction was already apparent by age about 43. Because donor CMV infection status was unknown, age-related changes in expanded clonotypes were potentially confounded. A strong correlation was found between observed TCR beta diversity and the percentage of naive T cells measured by flow cytometry. Compared with the aged group, the long-lived group had more naive CD4+ T cells, fewer expanded clones and increased TCR diversity, a pattern suggesting age selection. Bulk unsorted PBMC profiling prevented conclusive comparison of naive and antigen-experienced compartments. Estimates of total diversity from one million sequenced T cells were regarded as lower bounds and underestimates.

The chain is assembled from TRBV4-1 and TRBJ2-1; 8 bases in between match TRBD2. This clonotype originated in a woman aged 40 to 49 in good health. Material for sequencing was blood. The CDR3 corresponds to CASSPPSGGAQNEQFF. The DNA reads as follows: TGCGCCAGCAGCCCCCCTTCGGGGGGGGCGCAAAATGAGCAGTTCTTC.